The subject of this entry is one TCR beta chain. This clonotype was found many times. No antigen is known for it. The input lacks base qualities; no much larger clone sits a single base away. This entry belongs to a study of CD8+CD57+ T cells in acquired aplastic anemia (dated by TCRdb to the late 2010s). General notes on the study: A mean of approximately 3 ug of DNA, ranging from roughly 0.18 to 30 ug, was extracted from sorted CD4+ and CD8+ cells. CD8+CD57+ expansion was defined as a frequency above the mean frequency observed in healthy subjects.

Flow cytometry had shown CD8+CD57+ cell expansion in the patients selected for sequencing. Severe acquired aplastic anemia was diagnosed in all patients according to International Study of Aplastic Anemia and Agranulocytosis and Camitta criteria. Patients had received no therapy at the time of blood sampling. TCR repertoires of sorted CD4+ and CD8+ blood T cells from severe aplastic anemia patients and healthy subjects were deep-sequenced in the study. In the USA, patient enrollment took place under clinicaltrials.gov protocols 00001620, 01623167, 00001397, 00071045, 00081523 and 00961064. Ficoll-Paque density gradient centrifugation was used to isolate peripheral blood mononuclear cells. CD4+ and CD8+ T cells were sorted by FACS or magnetic beads before DNA extraction. Here is what the overall study found, with its caveats: Twenty-nine CD8+ CDR3 sequences were found in both patients and controls but appeared to be highly expressed in patients and within the immunodominant clones of the patients. No significant difference in CD8+ Simpson's diversity was found between patients and healthy controls (P=0.060).

TCR beta VDJ combination and CDR3 sequence profiling used genomic DNA as the template. TCR repertoire sequencing was run on an Illumina HiSeq 2000. The paper's processing steps were these. Repertoire assessment relied on Simpson's diversity index, CDR3 size and DJ length profiles, and TRBV/TRBJ rearrangement plots. The most abundant DNA sequence in the deep sequencing data was defined as the immunodominant clone. CDR3 amino acid sequences were checked for sharing across subjects and were also compared against the VDJdb database and published repertoires. TCRdb reprocessing: public reads trimmed at Q25 with fastp, clones called with MiXCR, in-frame beta chains kept. CDR3 protein sequences are deduplicated, and each keeps its most common genes and DNA. These V and J calls originate from TCRdb's pipeline instead of the authors' own analysis. This sample is represented by around 430,000 distinct CDR3 sequences; roughly a third of them were singletons. 0.7% to 1% of the sample is taken by the ten largest.

The source material was sorted CD4+, CD8+, or CD8+CD57+ T cells (not recorded which) from PBMCs. This sequence was found in a human donor with aplastic anemia.

The CDR3 reads as follows: CASSFRGVGGYTF. The DNA is TGTGCCAGCAGCTTTCGGGGGGTAGGAGGCTACACCTTC. The chain couples TRBV7-2 to TRBJ1-2; TRBD1 could be the D gene, as 5 bases match. From its cysteine to its phenylalanine, the CDR3 spans 13 amino acids. The DNA shown is the 39-base CDR3, in frame from base 1. V gives up 3 bases and J gives up 8 bases, and the segment between their germline ends measures 13 bases. Reading the germline V gene gives CDR1 SGHTA and CDR2 FQGNSA.